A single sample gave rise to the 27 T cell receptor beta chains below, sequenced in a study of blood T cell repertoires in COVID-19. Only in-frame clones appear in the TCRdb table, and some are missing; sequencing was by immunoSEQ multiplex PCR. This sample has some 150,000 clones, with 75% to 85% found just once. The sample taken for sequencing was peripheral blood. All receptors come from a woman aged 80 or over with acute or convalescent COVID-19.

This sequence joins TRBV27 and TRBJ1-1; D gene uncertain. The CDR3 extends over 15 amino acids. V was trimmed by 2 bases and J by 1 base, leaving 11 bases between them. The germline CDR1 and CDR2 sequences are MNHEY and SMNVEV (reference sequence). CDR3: CASSLPLGRNTEAFF. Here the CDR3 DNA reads TGTGCCAGCAGTTTACCCCTGGGCAGGAACACTGAAGCTTTCTTT.

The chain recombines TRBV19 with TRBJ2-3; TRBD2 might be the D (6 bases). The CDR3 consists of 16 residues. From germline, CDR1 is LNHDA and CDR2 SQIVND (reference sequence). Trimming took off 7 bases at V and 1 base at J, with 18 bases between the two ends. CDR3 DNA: TGTGCCAGTACCTCCTTCGGGAGCCTCCGCACAGATACGCAGTATTTT. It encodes CASTSFGSLRTDTQYF.

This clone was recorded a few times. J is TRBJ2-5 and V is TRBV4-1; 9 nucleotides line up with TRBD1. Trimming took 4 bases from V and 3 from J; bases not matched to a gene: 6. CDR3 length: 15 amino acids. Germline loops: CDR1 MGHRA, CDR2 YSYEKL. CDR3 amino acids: CASSPHRTGEETQYF. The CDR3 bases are TGCGCCAGCAGCCCCCACCGGACAGGGGAAGAGACCCAGTACTTC.

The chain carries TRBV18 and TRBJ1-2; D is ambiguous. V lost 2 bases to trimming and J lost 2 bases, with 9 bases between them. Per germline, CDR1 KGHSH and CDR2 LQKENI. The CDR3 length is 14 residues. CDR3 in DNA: TGTGCCAGCTCACCAAATACGAGAAACTATGGCTACACCTTC. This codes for CASSPNTRNYGYTF.

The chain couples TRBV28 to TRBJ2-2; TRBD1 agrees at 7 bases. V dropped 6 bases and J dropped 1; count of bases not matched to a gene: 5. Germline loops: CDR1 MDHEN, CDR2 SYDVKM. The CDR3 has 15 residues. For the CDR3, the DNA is TGTGCCAGCAGGGATCGGGACAGGAACACCGGGGAGCTGTTTTTT. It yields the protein CASRDRDRNTGELFF.

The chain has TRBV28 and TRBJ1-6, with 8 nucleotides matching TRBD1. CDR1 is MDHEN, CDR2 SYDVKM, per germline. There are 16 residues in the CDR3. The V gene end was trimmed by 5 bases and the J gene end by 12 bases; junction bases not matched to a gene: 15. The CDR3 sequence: CASSPTRGTGLRPLHF. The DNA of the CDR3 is TGTGCCAGCAGTCCGACCCGCGGGACAGGTCTCCGACCCCTCCACTTT.

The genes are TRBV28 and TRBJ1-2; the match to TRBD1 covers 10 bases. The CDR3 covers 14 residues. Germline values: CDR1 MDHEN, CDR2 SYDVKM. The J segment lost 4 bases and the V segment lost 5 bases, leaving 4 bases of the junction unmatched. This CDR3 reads CASSPGTGAYGYTF. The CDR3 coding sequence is TGTGCCAGCAGTCCCGGGACAGGGGCCTATGGCTACACCTTC.

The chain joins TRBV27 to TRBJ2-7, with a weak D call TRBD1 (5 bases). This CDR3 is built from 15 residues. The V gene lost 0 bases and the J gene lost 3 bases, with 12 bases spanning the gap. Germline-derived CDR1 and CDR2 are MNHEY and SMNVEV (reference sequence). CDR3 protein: CASSLSAGYYYEQYF. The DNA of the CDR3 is TGTGCCAGCAGTTTATCGGCAGGGTACTACTACGAGCAGTACTTC.

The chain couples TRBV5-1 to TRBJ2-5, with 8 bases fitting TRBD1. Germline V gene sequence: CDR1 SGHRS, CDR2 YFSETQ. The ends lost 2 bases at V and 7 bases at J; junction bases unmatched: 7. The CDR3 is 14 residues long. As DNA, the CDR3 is TGCGCCAGCAGCTTAGCGACAGGGGCCGGGACCCAGTACTTC. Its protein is CASSLATGAGTQYF.

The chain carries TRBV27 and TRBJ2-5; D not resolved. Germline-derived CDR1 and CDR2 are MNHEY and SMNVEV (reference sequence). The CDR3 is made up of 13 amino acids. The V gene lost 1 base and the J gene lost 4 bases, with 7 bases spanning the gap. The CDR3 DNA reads TGTGCCAGCAGTTTATGGTCCAGAGAGACCCAGTACTTC. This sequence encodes CASSLWSRETQYF.

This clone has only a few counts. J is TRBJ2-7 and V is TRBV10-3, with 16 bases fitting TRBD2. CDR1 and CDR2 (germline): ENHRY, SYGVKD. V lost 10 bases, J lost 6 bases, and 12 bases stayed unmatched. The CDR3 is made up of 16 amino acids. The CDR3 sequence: CASGTSGGARSAEQYF. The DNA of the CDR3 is TGTGCCAGCGGGACTAGCGGGGGGGCTCGTTCAGCCGAGCAGTACTTC.

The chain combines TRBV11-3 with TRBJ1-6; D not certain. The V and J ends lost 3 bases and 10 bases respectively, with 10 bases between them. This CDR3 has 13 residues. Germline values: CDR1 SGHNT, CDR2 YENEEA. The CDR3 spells CASSFRAGSPLHF. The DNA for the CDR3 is TGTGCCAGCAGCTTCCGTGCAGGATCACCCCTCCACTTT.

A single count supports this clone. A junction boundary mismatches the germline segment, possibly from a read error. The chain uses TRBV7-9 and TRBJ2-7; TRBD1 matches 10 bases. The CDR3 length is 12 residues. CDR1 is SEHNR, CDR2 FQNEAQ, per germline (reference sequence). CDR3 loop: CASSLDRGQSCF. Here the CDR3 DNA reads TGTGCCAGCAGCCTCGACAGGGGGCAATCATGCTTC.

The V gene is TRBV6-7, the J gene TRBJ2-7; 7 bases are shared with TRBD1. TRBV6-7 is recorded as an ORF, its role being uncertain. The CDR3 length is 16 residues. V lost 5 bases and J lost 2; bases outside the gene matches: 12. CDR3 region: CASSHRGARHTYEQYF. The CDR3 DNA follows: TGTGCCAGCAGTCACAGGGGTGCAAGGCATACCTACGAGCAGTACTTC.

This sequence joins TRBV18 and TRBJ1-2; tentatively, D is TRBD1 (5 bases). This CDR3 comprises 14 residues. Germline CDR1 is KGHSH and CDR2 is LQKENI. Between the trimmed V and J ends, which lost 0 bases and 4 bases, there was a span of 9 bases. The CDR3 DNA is TGTGCCAGCTCACCACCCGCAGGGCTCTATGGCTACACCTTC. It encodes CASSPPAGLYGYTF.

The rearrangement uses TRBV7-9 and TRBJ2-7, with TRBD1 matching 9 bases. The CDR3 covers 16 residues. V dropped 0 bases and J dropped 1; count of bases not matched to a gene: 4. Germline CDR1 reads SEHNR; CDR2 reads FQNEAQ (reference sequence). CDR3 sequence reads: CASSLAGTGLSYEQYF. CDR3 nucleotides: TGTGCCAGCAGCTTAGCGGGGACAGGGCTATCCTACGAGCAGTACTTC.

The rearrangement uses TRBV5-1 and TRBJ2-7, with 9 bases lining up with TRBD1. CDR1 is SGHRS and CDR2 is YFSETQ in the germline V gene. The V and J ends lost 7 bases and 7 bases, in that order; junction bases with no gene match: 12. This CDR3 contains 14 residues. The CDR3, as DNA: TGCGCCAGCCGCCCCCAGGACAGGGGTCGGGAGCAGTACTTC. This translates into CASRPQDRGREQYF.

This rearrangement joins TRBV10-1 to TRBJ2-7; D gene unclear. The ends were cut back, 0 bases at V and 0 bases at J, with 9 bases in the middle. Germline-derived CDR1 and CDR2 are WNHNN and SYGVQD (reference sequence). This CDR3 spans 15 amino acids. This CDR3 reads CASSESRISSYEQYF. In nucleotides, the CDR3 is TGCGCCAGCAGTGAGTCAAGAATTAGCTCCTACGAGCAGTACTTC.

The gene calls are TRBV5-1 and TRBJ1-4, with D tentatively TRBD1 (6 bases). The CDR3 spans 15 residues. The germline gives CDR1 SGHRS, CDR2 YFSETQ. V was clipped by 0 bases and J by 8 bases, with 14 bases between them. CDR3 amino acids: CASSLGAGVGEKLFF. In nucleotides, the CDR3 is TGCGCCAGCAGCTTGGGGGCAGGGGTCGGGGAAAAACTGTTTTTT.

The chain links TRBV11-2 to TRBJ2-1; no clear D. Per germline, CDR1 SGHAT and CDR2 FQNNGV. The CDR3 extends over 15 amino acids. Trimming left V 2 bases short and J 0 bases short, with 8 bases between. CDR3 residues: CASSLLEISYNEQFF. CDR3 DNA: TGTGCCAGCAGCTTATTGGAGATCTCCTACAATGAGCAGTTCTTC.

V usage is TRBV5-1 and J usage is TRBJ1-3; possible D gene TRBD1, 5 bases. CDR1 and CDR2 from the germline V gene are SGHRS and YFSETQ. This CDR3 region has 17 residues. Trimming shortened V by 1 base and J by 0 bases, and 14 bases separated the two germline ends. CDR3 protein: CASSLRLDKSSGNTIYF. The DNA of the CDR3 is TGCGCCAGCAGCTTGAGACTGGACAAGAGCTCTGGAAACACCATATATTTT.

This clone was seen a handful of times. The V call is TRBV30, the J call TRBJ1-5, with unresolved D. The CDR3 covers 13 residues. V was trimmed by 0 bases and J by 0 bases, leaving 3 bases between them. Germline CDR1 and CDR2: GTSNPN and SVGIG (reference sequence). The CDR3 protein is CAWSVLSNQPQHF. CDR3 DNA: TGTGCCTGGAGTGTACTTAGCAATCAGCCCCAGCATTTT. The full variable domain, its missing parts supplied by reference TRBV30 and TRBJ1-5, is SQTIHQWPATLVQPVGSPLSLECTVEGTSNPNLYWYRQAAGRGLQLLFYSVGIGQISSEVPQNLSASRPQDRQFILSSKKLLLSDSGFYLCAWSVLSNQPQHFGDGTRLSIL.

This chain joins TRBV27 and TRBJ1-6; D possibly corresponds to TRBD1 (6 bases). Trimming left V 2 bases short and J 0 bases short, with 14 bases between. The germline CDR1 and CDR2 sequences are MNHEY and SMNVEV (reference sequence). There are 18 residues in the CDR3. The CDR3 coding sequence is TGTGCCAGCAGTTTAACGGCAGGGGTTAGCTCCTATAATTCACCCCTCCACTTT. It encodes CASSLTAGVSSYNSPLHF.

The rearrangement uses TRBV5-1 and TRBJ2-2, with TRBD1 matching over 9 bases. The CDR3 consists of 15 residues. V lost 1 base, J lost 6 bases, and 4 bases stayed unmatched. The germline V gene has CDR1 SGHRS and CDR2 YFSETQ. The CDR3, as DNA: TGCGCCAGCAGCTTGCGGACAGGGGATTCCGGGGAGCTGTTTTTT. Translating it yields CASSLRTGDSGELFF.

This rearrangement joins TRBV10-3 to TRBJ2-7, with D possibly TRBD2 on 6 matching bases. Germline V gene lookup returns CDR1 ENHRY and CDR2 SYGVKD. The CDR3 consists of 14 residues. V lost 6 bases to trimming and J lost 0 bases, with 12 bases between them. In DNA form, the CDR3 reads TGTGCCATCAGGGAGCGGGTTAGCTCCTACGAGCAGTACTTC. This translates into CAIRERVSSYEQYF.

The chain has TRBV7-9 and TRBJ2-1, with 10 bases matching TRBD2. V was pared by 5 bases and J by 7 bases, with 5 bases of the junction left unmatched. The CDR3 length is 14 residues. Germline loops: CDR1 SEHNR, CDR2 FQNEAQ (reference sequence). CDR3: CASSPSGGGNEQFF. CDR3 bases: TGTGCCAGCAGCCCTAGCGGGGGTGGGAATGAGCAGTTCTTC.

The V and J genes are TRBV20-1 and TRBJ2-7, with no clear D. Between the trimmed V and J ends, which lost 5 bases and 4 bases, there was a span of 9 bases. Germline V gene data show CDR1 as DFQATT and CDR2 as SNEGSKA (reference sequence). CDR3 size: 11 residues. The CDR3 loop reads CSARLKYEQYF. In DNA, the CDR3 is TGCAGTGCTCGACTTAAGTACGAGCAGTACTTC.